The 12 T cell receptor beta chains given below trace back to one sample, sequenced in a study of neoadjuvant nivolumab and ipilimumab in lung cancer. Clones were read by immunoSEQ multiplex PCR, and TCRdb kept only the in-frame ones, dropping some. The sample consists of about 1,800 clones, about 85% of them appearing once. The sample consisted of adjacent normal lung tissue, taken after neoadjuvant nivolumab, alone or with ipilimumab, at or shortly before surgery. These receptors all stem from an adult with non-small cell lung cancer.

The J gene is TRBJ2-3, the V gene TRBV19; TRBD2 agrees at 10 bases. Per germline, CDR1 LNHDA and CDR2 SQIVND (reference sequence). V was pared by 3 bases and J by 4 bases, with 16 bases of the junction left unmatched. The CDR3 length is 19 residues. CDR3 amino acids: CASSISSGSPRRGPDTQYF. The CDR3 DNA is TGTGCCAGTAGTATCTCTAGCGGGAGTCCAAGGAGGGGCCCAGATACGCAGTATTTT.

This clone turned up a few times. The chain employs TRBV5-6 and TRBJ2-7; 12 bases match TRBD2. V shed 3 bases, J shed 2 bases, and the junction held 6 bases outside the gene matches. The germline V gene encodes CDR1 SGHDT and CDR2 YYEEEE. This CDR3 is 16 amino acids long. As DNA, the CDR3 is TGTGCCAGCAGCTCTACCGGGACTAGCGGGCCCTACGAGCAGTACTTC. Its protein product is CASSSTGTSGPYEQYF.

The CDR3 here is CASSEALQGYGYTF. The CDR3, as DNA: TGTGCCAGCAGTGAAGCGCTGCAGGGGTATGGCTACACCTTC. V usage is TRBV6-1 and J usage is TRBJ1-2; tentative D call: TRBD1 (6 bases). The CDR3 runs 14 residues. CDR1 MNHNS and CDR2 SASEGT come from the germline V gene. Trimming pared 0 bases from V and 5 bases from J, leaving 10 bases between.

The rearrangement links TRBV6-5 to TRBJ2-1; 8 bases fit TRBD2. CDR1 and CDR2 (germline): MNHEY, SVGAGI. The trim removed 4 bases at V and 2 bases at J, leaving 4 bases unmatched. There are 15 residues in the CDR3. CDR3 loop: CASSLGGRTYNEQFF. DNA for the CDR3: TGTGCCAGCAGTTTGGGCGGGAGGACCTACAATGAGCAGTTCTTC.

The chain carries TRBV9 and TRBJ2-7, with D unresolved. The CDR3 extends over 16 amino acids. V lost 0 bases, J lost 2 bases, and 15 bases lay in between. Looked up from germline, CDR1 is SGDLS and CDR2 is YYNGEE. CDR3 sequence reads: CASSVGGTHYAYEQYF. The CDR3 coding sequence is TGTGCCAGCAGCGTAGGGGGAACACACTACGCCTACGAGCAGTACTTC.

V and J are TRBV2 and TRBJ2-1, with 12 bases aligning to TRBD2. Germline V gives CDR1 SNHLY, CDR2 FYNNEI. Trimming took 4 bases from V and 3 from J; bases not matched to a gene: 7. The CDR3 runs to 17 residues. The CDR3 region is CASSGLAGGGGYNEQFF. The CDR3 bases are TGTGCCAGCAGTGGGCTAGCGGGAGGGGGAGGCTACAATGAGCAGTTCTTC.

The J gene is TRBJ2-1, the V gene TRBV9, with 12 bases matching TRBD2. Losses at the gene ends were 2 bases for V and 2 bases for J; bases not matched to a gene: 8. The CDR3 sequence is 18 residues long. Germline assignment: CDR1 SGDLS and CDR2 YYNGEE. DNA of the CDR3: TGTGCCAGCAGCGTGACTAGCGGGAGTGGATTAACCTACAATGAGCAGTTCTTC. This sequence encodes CASSVTSGSGLTYNEQFF.

The chain is built from TRBV10-1 and TRBJ2-1; no clear D. Trimming stripped 7 bases from V and 0 bases from J, with 16 bases between. There are 16 residues in the CDR3. Germline V lookup: CDR1 WNHNN, CDR2 SYGVQD (reference sequence). The CDR3 reads CASTLATRSSYNEQFF. The CDR3 DNA is TGCGCCAGCACCCTGGCCACCAGGAGCTCCTACAATGAGCAGTTCTTC.

V gene TRBV25-1 combines with J gene TRBJ1-4; 11 bases agree with TRBD1. The CDR3 extends over 16 amino acids. V trimming: 3 bases; J trimming: 6 bases; junction bases outside the gene matches: 6. CDR1 and CDR2 from the germline V gene are MGHDK and SYGVNS. CDR3 DNA sequence: TGTGCCAGCAGTGAGGGGACAGGGGGAGTCTATGAAAAACTGTTTTTT. Translated, it gives CASSEGTGGVYEKLFF.

The V call is TRBV30, the J call TRBJ1-3; D not certain. Per the germline V gene, CDR1 is GTSNPN and CDR2 is SVGIG (reference sequence). This CDR3 is built from 14 residues. The V end was cut by 2 bases, the J end by 1 base, with 9 bases between. The CDR3, as DNA: TGTGCCTGGAGTTGGGCGACGTCTGGAAACACCATATATTTT. Translation: CAWSWATSGNTIYF.

This clone occurred a few times. The rearrangement links TRBV19 to TRBJ1-1; D remains ambiguous. The CDR3 totals 14 residues. Germline assignment: CDR1 LNHDA and CDR2 SQIVND (reference sequence). V shed 3 bases and J shed 2 bases, with 10 bases lying between them. The CDR3 sequence: CASSMVWGNTEAFF. In DNA, the CDR3 is TGTGCCAGTAGTATGGTTTGGGGAAACACTGAAGCTTTCTTT. Combining the CDR3 with reference TRBV19 and TRBJ1-1 gives the whole variable domain DGGITQSPKYLFRKEGQNVTLSCEQNLNHDAMYWYRQDPGQGLRLIYYSQIVNDFQKGDIAEGYSVSREKKESFPLTVTSAQKNPTAFYLCASSMVWGNTEAFFGQGTRLTVV.

CDR3 region: CASSSALGGEQYF. CDR3 sequence (DNA): TGTGCCAGCAGCTCGGCCCTTGGGGGCGAGCAGTACTTC. The chain is built from TRBV7-9 and TRBJ2-7, with D perhaps TRBD1 or TRBD2 (5 bases each). Trimming took 4 bases from V and 6 from J, leaving 13 bases between them. In germline, CDR1 is SEHNR, CDR2 FQNEAQ (reference sequence). The CDR3 length is 13 residues.